This T cell receptor (beta chain) was profiled in a study of cytomegalovirus exposure and HLA in healthy donors. Study-wide results and limits: The availability of immune exposure information extended only to CMV serostatus.

This CDR3 contains 13 residues. Trimming left V 5 bases short and J 5 bases short, with 13 bases between. CDR1 and CDR2 (germline): GTSNPN, SVGIG (reference sequence). The donors were healthy bone marrow donors. On this clone: Its target is not known.

This PCR relied on a set of 60 Vbeta primers and 13 Jbeta primers. Assay: immunoSEQ multiplex PCR; the TCRdb copy retains only in-frame clones and omits some. The table has more than 100,000 clones, about 81% seen once. Sequencing input: PBMCs. This chain connects TRBV30 to TRBJ1-5, with a weak D call TRBD1 (5 bases). This clonotype originated in a woman aged 45-65 years in good health and CMV-seropositive. The CDR3 nucleotides read TGTGCCTGGGGACCCCAGACAGATCAGCCCCAGCATTTT. The encoded protein is CAWGPQTDQPQHF. Together with reference TRBV30 and TRBJ1-5, the CDR3 gives the full variable domain: SQTIHQWPATLVQPVGSPLSLECTVEGTSNPNLYWYRQAAGRGLQLLFYSVGIGQISSEVPQNLSASRPQDRQFILSSKKLLLSDSGFYLCAWGPQTDQPQHFGDGTRLSIL.